This TCR beta chain was observed in a study of blood T cell repertoires in COVID-19. Overall study: Acute and convalescent COVID-19 samples came from the United States, Italy and Spain. The analysed material was cDNA or gDNA that came from T cells, B-cell-depleted T cells, or PBMCs.

In the source study's methods: Counts of nucleated cells, estimated from reference gene primer amplification, were obtained. TCRdb's table, derived via immunoSEQ multiplex PCR, lists solely in-frame clones and lacks some. The DNA gave D and trimming, while V, J and clone size come from that table. In the table there are 150,000 or so clones, 90% of which are singletons. From germline, CDR1 is SGHTS and CDR2 YDEGEE. J lost 6 bases, V lost 4 bases, and 5 bases had no gene match. The CDR3 consists of 14 residues. This sequence joins TRBV5-8 and TRBJ2-1, with 9 nucleotides matching TRBD1. This TCR was sampled from a man aged 55 to 70 with active or convalescent COVID-19. Specimen: peripheral blood. CDR3 sequence: CASSRGTGSNEQFF. CDR3 nucleotide sequence: TGTGCCAGCAGCCGTGGGACAGGGTCCAATGAGCAGTTCTTC. The variable domain in full, with the rest retrieved from reference TRBV5-8 and TRBJ2-1, is EAGVTQSPTHLIKTRGQQATLRCSPISGHTSVYWYQQALGLGLQFLLWYDEGEERNRGNFPPRFSGRQFPNYSSELNVNALELEDSALYLCASSRGTGSNEQFFGPGTRLTVL.